This T cell receptor (beta chain) was found in a study of neurological immune-mediated disorders. Study summary: The roughly 34 multiple sclerosis patients comprised around 31 that were relapsing-remitting and 3 that were secondary progressive. Whole-study findings and limits: There was no clinical or MRI feature that was associated with the multiple sclerosis repertoire cluster.

The sample holds many counts of this clonotype. The antigen is undetermined. TCRdb re-called the 5' RACE reads with MiXCR, one entry per CDR3 protein. The sample comprises nearly 60,000 distinct CDR3 sequences, 3% to 4% of which are singletons, and 7.1% rests with the top ten. CDR3 length: 14 residues. Trimming pared 4 bases from V and 1 base from J, leaving 11 bases between. From germline, CDR1 is SQVTM and CDR2 ANQGSEA. The chain joins TRBV29-1 to TRBJ1-5, with D tentatively TRBD1 (5 bases). The sequenced material came from PBMCs. The clonotype was recovered from a woman in her sixties or seventies with multiple sclerosis. CDR3 loop: CSVVGALSNQPQHF. The DNA for the CDR3 is TGCAGCGTTGTCGGGGCGCTGAGCAATCAGCCCCAGCATTTT.